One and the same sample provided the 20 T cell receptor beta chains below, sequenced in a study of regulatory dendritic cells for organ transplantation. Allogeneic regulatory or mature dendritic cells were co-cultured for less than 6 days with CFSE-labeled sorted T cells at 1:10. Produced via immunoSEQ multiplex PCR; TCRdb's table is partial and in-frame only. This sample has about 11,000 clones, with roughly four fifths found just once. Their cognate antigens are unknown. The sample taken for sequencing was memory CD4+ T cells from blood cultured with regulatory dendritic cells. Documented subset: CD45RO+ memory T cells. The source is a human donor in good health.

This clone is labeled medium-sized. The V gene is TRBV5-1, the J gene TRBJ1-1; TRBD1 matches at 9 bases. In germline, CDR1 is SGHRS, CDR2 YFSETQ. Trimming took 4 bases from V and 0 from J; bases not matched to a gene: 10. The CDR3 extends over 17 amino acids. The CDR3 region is CASSLPGTGILNTEAFF. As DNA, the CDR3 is TGCGCCAGCAGCCTTCCCGGGACAGGGATTTTGAACACTGAAGCTTTCTTT.

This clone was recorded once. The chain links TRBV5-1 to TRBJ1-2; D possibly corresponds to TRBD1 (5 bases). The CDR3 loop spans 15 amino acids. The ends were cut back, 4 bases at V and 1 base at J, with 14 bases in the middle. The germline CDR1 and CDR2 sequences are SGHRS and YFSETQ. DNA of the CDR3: TGCGCCAGCAGCCCCGGGACTCAGTTTAACTATGGCTACACCTTC. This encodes CASSPGTQFNYGYTF.

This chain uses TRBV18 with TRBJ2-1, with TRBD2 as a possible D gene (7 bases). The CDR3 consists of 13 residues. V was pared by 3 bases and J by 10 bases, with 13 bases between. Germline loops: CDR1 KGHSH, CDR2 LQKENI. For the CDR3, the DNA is TGTGCCAGCTCACCGGCGGGGGCAGGCGAGCAGTTCTTC. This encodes CASSPAGAGEQFF.

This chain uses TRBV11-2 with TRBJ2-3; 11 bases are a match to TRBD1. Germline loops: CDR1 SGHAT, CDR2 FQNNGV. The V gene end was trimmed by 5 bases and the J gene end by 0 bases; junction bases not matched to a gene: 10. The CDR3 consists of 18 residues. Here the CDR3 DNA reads TGTGCCAGCAGCCAACGGGACAGGGGGACATCTAGCACAGATACGCAGTATTTT. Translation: CASSQRDRGTSSTDTQYF.

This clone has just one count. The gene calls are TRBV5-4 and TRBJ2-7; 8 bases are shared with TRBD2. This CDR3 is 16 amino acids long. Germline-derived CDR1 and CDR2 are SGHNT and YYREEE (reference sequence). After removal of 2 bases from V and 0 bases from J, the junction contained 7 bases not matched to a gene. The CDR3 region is CASSFGGGSSSYEQYF. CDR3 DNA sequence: TGTGCCAGCAGCTTCGGGGGGGGGTCATCCTCCTACGAGCAGTACTTC.

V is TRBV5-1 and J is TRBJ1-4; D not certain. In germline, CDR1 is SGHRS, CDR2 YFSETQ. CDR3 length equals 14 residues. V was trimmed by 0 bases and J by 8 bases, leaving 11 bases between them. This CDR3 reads CASSLAVSGEKLFF. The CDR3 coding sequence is TGCGCCAGCAGCTTGGCAGTATCGGGGGAAAAACTGTTTTTT.

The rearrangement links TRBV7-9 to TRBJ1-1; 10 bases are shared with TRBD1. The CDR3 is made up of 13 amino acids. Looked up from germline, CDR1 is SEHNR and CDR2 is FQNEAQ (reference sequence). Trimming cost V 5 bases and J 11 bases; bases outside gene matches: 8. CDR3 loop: CASSPRQGANAFF. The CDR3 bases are TGTGCCAGCAGCCCCCGACAGGGGGCTAACGCTTTCTTT.

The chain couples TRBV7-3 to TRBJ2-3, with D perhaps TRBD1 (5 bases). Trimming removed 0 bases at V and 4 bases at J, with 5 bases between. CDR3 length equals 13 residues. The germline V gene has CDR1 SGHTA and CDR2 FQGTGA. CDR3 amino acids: CASSLTRADTQYF. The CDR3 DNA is TGTGCCAGCAGCTTAACCAGGGCAGATACGCAGTATTTT.

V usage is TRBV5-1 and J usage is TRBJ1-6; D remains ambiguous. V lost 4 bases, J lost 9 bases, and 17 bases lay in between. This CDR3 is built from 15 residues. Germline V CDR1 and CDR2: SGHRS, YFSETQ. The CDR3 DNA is TGCGCCAGCAGCATCACACGGGAGGTGACTTCACCCCTCCACTTT. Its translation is CASSITREVTSPLHF.

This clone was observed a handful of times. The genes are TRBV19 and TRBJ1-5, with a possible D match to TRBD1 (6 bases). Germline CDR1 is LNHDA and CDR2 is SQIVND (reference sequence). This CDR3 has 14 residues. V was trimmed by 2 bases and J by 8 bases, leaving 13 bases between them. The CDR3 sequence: CASSIKSGAEPQHF. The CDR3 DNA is TGTGCCAGTAGTATAAAGTCAGGGGCCGAGCCCCAGCATTTT.

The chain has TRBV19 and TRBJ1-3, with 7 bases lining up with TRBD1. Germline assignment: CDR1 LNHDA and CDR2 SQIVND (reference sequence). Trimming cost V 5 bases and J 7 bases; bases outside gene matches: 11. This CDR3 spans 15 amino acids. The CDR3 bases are TGTGCCAGTAGTGCCTTGGACAGGCAAATGAACACCATATATTTT. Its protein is CASSALDRQMNTIYF.

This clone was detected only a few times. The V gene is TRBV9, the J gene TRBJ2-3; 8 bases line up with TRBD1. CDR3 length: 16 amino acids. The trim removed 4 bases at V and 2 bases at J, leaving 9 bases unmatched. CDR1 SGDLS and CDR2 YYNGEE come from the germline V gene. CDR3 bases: TGTGCCAGCAGCCCCGGGACAGGAGGGGCCACAGATACGCAGTATTTT. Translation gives CASSPGTGGATDTQYF.

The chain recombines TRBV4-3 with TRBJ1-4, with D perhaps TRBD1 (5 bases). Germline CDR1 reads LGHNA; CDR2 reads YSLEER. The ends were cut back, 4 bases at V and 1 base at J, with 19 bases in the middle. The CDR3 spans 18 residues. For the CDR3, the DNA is TGCGCCAGCAGCCCCGGGGGGGGTCTCGGTATAACTAATGAAAAACTGTTTTTT. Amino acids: CASSPGGGLGITNEKLFF.

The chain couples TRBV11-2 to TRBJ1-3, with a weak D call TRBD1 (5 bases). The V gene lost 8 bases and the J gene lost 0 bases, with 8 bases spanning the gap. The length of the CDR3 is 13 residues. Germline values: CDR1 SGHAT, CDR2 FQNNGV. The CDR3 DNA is TGTGCCAGCGGCAGGGACTCTGGAAACACCATATATTTT. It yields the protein CASGRDSGNTIYF.

In nucleotides, the CDR3 is TGTGCCAGCAGCTTAGCTGGGGGGGAAAAACTGTTTTTT. Residues: CASSLAGGEKLFF. This chain uses TRBV7-2 with TRBJ1-4; D may be TRBD1 (5 bases). This CDR3 contains 13 residues. Germline CDR1 SGHTA, CDR2 FQGNSA. The V end lost 0 bases, the J end lost 8 bases, and 7 bases lay between the germline ends.

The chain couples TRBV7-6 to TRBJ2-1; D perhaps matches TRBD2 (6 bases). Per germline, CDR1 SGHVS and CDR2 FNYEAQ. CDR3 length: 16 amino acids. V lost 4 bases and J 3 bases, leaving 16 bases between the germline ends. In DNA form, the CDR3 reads TGTGCCAGCAGCTCCGGGGACTCGGCCGGCTACAATGAGCAGTTCTTC. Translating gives CASSSGDSAGYNEQFF.

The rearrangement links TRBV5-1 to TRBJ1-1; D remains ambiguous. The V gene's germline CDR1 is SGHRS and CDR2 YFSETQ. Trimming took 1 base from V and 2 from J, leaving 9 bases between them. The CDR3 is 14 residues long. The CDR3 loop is CASSLSQVNTEAFF. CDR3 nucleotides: TGCGCCAGCAGCTTGAGTCAGGTTAACACTGAAGCTTTCTTT.

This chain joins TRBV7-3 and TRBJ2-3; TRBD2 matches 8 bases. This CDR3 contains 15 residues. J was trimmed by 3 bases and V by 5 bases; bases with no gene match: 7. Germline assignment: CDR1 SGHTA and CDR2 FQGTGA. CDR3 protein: CASSLRTSRTDTQYF. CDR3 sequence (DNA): TGTGCCAGCAGCCTACGGACTAGCCGTACAGATACGCAGTATTTT.

CDR3: CASSPLTGGGMNTEAFF. The DNA of the CDR3 is TGTGCCAGCAGTCCCTTGACAGGGGGAGGGATGAACACTGAAGCTTTCTTT. V usage is TRBV27 and J usage is TRBJ1-1; 9 nucleotides line up with TRBD1. The germline gives CDR1 MNHEY, CDR2 SMNVEV (reference sequence). The CDR3 has 17 amino acids. The V segment lost 5 bases and the J segment 0 bases; nucleotides outside the gene matches: 10.

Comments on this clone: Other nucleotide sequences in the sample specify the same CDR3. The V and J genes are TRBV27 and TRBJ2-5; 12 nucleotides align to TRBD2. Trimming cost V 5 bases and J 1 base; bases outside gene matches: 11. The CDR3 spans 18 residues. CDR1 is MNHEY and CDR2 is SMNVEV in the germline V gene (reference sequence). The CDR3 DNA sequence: TGTGCCAGCAGTCTTACTAGCGGGGGGCTCGGATTCCAAGAGACCCAGTACTTC. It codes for CASSLTSGGLGFQETQYF.